This T cell receptor beta chain was identified during a study of CD8+CD57+ T cells in acquired aplastic anemia. About the study: Sorted CD4+ and CD8+ cells gave a mean 3.2 ug DNA, range 0.2 to 27.4 ug. CD4+ cells from healthy donors averaged roughly 11 million reads. General study results and limits: There were about 27 CD8+ CDR3 sequences that occurred in both patients and controls. Significance was not reached for CD8+ Simpson's diversity between patients and controls.

The ends were cut back, 1 base at V and 2 bases at J, with 9 bases in the middle. The germline V gene encodes CDR1 SEHNR and CDR2 FQNEAQ (reference sequence). This CDR3 contains 14 residues. For CDR3 and TCR beta VDJ profiling, genomic DNA was the template used. Each CDR3 protein gets one entry after TCRdb re-called the reads with MiXCR. Of around 170,000 distinct CDR3 sequences listed, 50% to 75% are singletons. Note on this clonotype: Antigen unknown.

The sequenced sample consisted of sorted CD4+, CD8+, or CD8+CD57+ T cells (not recorded which) from PBMCs. V is TRBV7-9 and J is TRBJ2-7; no definite D call. This receptor was identified in a human donor in good health. The CDR3 is CASSLGPGTYEQYF. The CDR3 nucleotides are TGTGCCAGCAGCTTAGGTCCAGGCACCTACGAGCAGTACTTC.